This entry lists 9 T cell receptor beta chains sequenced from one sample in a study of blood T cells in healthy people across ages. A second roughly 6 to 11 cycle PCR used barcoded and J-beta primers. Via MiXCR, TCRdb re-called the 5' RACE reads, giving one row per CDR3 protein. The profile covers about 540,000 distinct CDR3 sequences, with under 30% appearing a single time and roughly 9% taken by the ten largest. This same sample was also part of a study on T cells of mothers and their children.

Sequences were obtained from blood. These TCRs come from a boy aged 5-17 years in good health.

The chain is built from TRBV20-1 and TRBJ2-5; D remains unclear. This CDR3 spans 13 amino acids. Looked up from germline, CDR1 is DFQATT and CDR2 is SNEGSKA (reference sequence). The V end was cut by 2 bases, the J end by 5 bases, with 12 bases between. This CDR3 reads CSARTSGGETQYF. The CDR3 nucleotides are TGCAGTGCTAGAACCTCCGGCGGTGAGACCCAGTACTTC.

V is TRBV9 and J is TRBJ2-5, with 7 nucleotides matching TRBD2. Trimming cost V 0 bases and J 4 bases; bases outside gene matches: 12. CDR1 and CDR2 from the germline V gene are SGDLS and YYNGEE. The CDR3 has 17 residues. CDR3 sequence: CASSVGYGGRATETQYF. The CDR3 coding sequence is TGTGCCAGCAGCGTAGGATATGGGGGGAGGGCCACAGAGACCCAGTACTTC.

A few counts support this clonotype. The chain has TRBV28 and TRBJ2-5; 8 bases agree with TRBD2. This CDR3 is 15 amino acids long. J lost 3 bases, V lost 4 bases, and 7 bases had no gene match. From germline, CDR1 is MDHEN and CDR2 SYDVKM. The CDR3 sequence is CASSSRGSGEETQYF. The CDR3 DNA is TGTGCCAGCAGTTCCCGTGGTAGCGGGGAAGAGACCCAGTACTTC. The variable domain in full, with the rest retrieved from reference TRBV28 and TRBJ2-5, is DVKVTQSSRYLVKRTGEKVFLECVQDMDHENMFWYRQDPGLGLRLIYFSYDVKMKEKGDIPEGYSVSREKKERFSLILESASTNQTSMYLCASSSRGSGEETQYFGPGTRLLVL.

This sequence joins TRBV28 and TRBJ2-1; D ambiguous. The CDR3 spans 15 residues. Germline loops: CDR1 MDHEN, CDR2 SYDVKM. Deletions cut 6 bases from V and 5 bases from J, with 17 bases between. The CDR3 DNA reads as TGTGCCAGCAGCCCCCCCGGCCGGACCGACAATGAGCAGTTCTTC. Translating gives CASSPPGRTDNEQFF.

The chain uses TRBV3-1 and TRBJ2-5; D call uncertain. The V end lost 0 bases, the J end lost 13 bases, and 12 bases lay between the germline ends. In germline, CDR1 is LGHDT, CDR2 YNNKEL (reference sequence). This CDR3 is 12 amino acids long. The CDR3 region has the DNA TGTGCCAGCAGCCAAGAGACCCGGGTCGTGTACTTC. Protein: CASSQETRVVYF.

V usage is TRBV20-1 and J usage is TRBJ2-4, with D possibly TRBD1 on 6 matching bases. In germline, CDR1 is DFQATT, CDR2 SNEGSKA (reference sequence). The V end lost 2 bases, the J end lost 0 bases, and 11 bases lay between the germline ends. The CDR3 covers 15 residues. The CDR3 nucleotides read TGCAGTGCTAGAACAACAGGGCTAGCCAAAAACATTCAGTACTTC. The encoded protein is CSARTTGLAKNIQYF.

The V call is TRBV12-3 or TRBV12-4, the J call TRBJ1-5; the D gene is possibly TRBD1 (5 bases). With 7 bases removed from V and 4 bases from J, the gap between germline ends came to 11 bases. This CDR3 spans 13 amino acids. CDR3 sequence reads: CASTLEGNQPQHF. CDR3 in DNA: TGTGCCAGCACGCTCGAGGGGAATCAGCCCCAGCATTTT.

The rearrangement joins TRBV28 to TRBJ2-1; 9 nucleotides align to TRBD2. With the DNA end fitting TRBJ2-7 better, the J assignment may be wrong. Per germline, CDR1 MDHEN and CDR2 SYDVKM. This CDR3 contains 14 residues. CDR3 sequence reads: CASSLASGADEQYF. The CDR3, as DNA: TGTGCCAGCAGTTTAGCTAGCGGGGCGGACGAGCAGTACTTC.

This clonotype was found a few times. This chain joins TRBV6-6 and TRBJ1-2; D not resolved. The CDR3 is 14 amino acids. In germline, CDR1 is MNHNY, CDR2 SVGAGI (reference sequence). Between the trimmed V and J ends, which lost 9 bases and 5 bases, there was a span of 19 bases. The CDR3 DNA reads TGTGCCAGTACGCTCCGGGCTGAGGGATATGGCTACACCTTC. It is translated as CASTLRAEGYGYTF.